The sequence of this T cell receptor beta chain was determined in a study of lymphopenia after photon versus proton radiotherapy (dated by TCRdb to about 2019). The study in broad terms: In patients with gastrointestinal tumors who developed high-grade lymphopenia, the study compared the immunological effects of photon radiation therapy with those of proton radiation therapy. The cohort included roughly 20 patients with gastrointestinal tumors who developed lymphopenia after receiving either photon or proton therapy. The study was designed to characterize how the impact on the immune system differs between the two radiation modalities.

Spanning cysteine to phenylalanine, the CDR3 consists of 18 amino acids. Only the CDR3 portion is preserved as DNA: 54 bases, with reading frame beginning at the first base. The germline V gene supplies CDR1 SGHRS and CDR2 YFSETQ. Germline trimming: 0 bases from V, 5 bases from J; junction bases outside gene matches: 16. The library was generated by the immunoSEQ multiplex PCR assay. Deep sequencing of rearranged TCR beta loci, alongside multiparametric flow cytometry, was used to profile T cell repertoires. Not all clones reach the TCRdb copy of this immuneACCESS table, which keeps in-frame sequences only. Checked studies attribute under half of the gap to unresolved V genes and leave the rest unexplained. The sample table lists more than 20,000 clones, around four fifths of them with a count of one. The ten biggest clones cover 24% of the sample. What the work shows at the level of the full study, not this receptor alone: During treatment, patients who received photon therapy lost naive T cells and TCR diversity and gained effector/memory populations, whereas patients who received proton therapy remained relatively stable. After the lymphocyte count nadir, oligoclonal expansion, especially of CD8+ Temra cells, was observed in photon-treated repertoires, and the drop in diversity was driven by this expansion. The survival association was assessed only in patients who died, and better survival with proton therapy was presented by the authors as a possibility rather than a demonstrated result. Across the cohort, among patients who died, a greater drop in TCR diversity after the nadir was inversely correlated with overall survival time.

A remark on this clone: Its recognized antigen is unknown. Base qualities are not at hand, and no much larger clone is one base apart.

Here the chain combines TRBV5-1 and TRBJ2-5; 7 bases in the middle match TRBD1. The clonotype originates from a man in his forties with gastric cancer. The specimen comprised peripheral blood, sampled from a patient treated with photon-based radiotherapy. The bases read TGCGCCAGCAGCTTGGGACTAATGGACAGGAAGCTGGGGGAGACCCAGTACTTC. Translated, it reads CASSLGLMDRKLGETQYF. When the CDR3 is completed using the reference TRBV5-1 and TRBJ2-5 genes on either side, the full variable domain is KAGVTQTPRYLIKTRGQQVTLSCSPISGHRSVSWYQQTPGQGLQFLFEYFSETQRNKGNFPGRFSGRQFSNSRSEMNVSTLELGDSALYLCASSLGLMDRKLGETQYFGPGTRLLVL.